A single count supports the clone carrying this TCR beta chain. The data were taken from a study of blood T cell repertoires in COVID-19. In the study overall: The United States, Italy and Spain provided the acute and convalescent COVID-19 samples. Nucleic acid was either cDNA or gDNA, and it came from T cells, B-cell-depleted T cells, or PBMCs.

Patients at the Seattle site were enrolled during active infection and followed longitudinally. In the authors' workflow: Reference gene primer amplification gave estimated nucleated cell counts. Measured with immunoSEQ multiplex PCR; TCRdb has only the in-frame clones, and not every one. The D gene and trimming were derived from the DNA, and the V and J assignments and clone size from that table. The profile covers roughly 160,000 clones, with around 83% appearing a single time and 5.4% taken by the ten largest. Germline loops: CDR1 GTSNPN, CDR2 SVGIG (reference sequence). The CDR3 is 13 amino acids. The V end was cut by 4 bases, the J end by 4 bases, with 10 bases between.

V and J are TRBV30 and TRBJ2-2; possible D gene TRBD1, 6 bases. This TCR derives from a woman in her 50s with COVID-19, enrolled during active disease. The sample taken for sequencing was peripheral blood. CDR3 sequence: CAWTRTVTGELFF. The CDR3 DNA follows: TGTGCCTGGACTCGGACAGTCACCGGGGAGCTGTTTTTT.